This is a list of T cell receptor beta chains from one sample in a study of cytomegalovirus exposure and HLA in healthy donors. TCRdb's copy holds only in-frame clones and misses some; the assay was immunoSEQ multiplex PCR. Found here are about 160,000 clones, about 71% of them singletons; the top ten hold approximately 3%. Sequences were obtained from PBMCs. These receptors were taken from a woman in her thirties in good health and CMV-seronegative. Each CDR3 is given with its conserved first and last residue. A D gene is named only where the DNA matches it firmly. Clone size is not always given. Where it is, it says once, few, many or a class for expanded clones.

clone_size: few; j_call: TRBJ2-7; d_call: TRBD2; v_call: TRBV11-2; cdr3_nt: TGTGCCAGCAGCTCATCCCAGCCGGGAGGGTATCGGGACGAGCAGTACTTC; cdr3_aa: CASSSSQPGGYRDEQYF
clone_size: -; j_call: TRBJ1-1; d_call: -; v_call: TRBV11-3; cdr3_nt: TGTGCCAGTCCAGCTGAATCGGGGGGGACGAACACTGAAGCTTTCTTT; cdr3_aa: CASPAESGGTNTEAFF
clone_size: -; j_call: TRBJ1-1; d_call: TRBD1; v_call: TRBV10-2; cdr3_nt: TGCGCCAGCAGTCGGACAGGGCCCATGAACACTGAAGCTTTCTTT; cdr3_aa: CASSRTGPMNTEAFF
clone_size: -; j_call: TRBJ1-1; d_call: -; v_call: TRBV28; cdr3_nt: TGTGCCATCACCCCGGGGGGGACGAACACTGAAGCTTTCTTT; cdr3_aa: CAITPGGTNTEAFF
clone_size: once; j_call: TRBJ2-1; d_call: TRBD1; v_call: TRBV14; cdr3_nt: TGTGCCAGCAGCCACCTCGACAGGGGGCTTTACAATGAGCAGTTCTTC; cdr3_aa: CASSHLDRGLYNEQFF
clone_size: few; j_call: TRBJ1-1; d_call: -; v_call: TRBV2; cdr3_nt: TGTGCCAGCAGCGCTCTGGCGGCTGCGGTGGGCACTGAAGCTTTCTTT; cdr3_aa: CASSALAAAVGTEAFF
clone_size: -; j_call: TRBJ2-5; d_call: TRBD2; v_call: TRBV18; cdr3_nt: TGTGCCAGCTCAAGGCGGGGGAACCAAGAGACCCAGTACTTC; cdr3_aa: CASSRRGNQETQYF
clone_size: -; j_call: TRBJ1-6; d_call: TRBD1; v_call: TRBV6-6; cdr3_nt: TGTGCCAGCAGTTTGAGGGACAGGGGTGGCAATTCACCCCTCCACTTT; cdr3_aa: CASSLRDRGGNSPLHF
clone_size: -; j_call: TRBJ1-2; d_call: -; v_call: TRBV2; cdr3_nt: TGTGCCAGCAGTGGGCAGGCAGCATATGGCTACACCTTC; cdr3_aa: CASSGQAAYGYTF
clone_size: -; j_call: TRBJ1-2; d_call: -; v_call: TRBV21-1; cdr3_nt: TGTGCCAGCAGCAAAGTAGGACAGGGGAGGTATGGCTACACCTTC; cdr3_aa: CASSKVGQGRYGYTF
clone_size: -; j_call: TRBJ1-2; d_call: -; v_call: TRBV7-2; cdr3_nt: TGTGCCAGCAGTGCCGCGGGCCCCAACTATGGCTACACCTTC; cdr3_aa: CASSAAGPNYGYTF
clone_size: few; j_call: TRBJ2-2; d_call: -; v_call: TRBV11-2; cdr3_nt: TGTGCCAGCACCTGGAGGGGCGGGGAGCTGTTTTTT; cdr3_aa: CASTWRGGELFF
clone_size: -; j_call: TRBJ1-1; d_call: -; v_call: TRBV19; cdr3_nt: TGTGCCAGTAGTCGCACCCGGACAGAGAACACTGAAGCTTTCTTT; cdr3_aa: CASSRTRTENTEAFF
clone_size: -; j_call: TRBJ2-2; d_call: TRBD2; v_call: TRBV7-9; cdr3_nt: TGTGCCAGCAGCTTGGATAGCGGGGGCCCCGGGGAGCTGTTTTTT; cdr3_aa: CASSLDSGGPGELFF
clone_size: few; j_call: TRBJ2-1; d_call: TRBD2; v_call: TRBV7-9; cdr3_nt: TGTGCCAGCAGCTCTGAACCGGGACTAGCGGGAGTTGAGGAGCAGTTCTTC; cdr3_aa: CASSSEPGLAGVEEQFF
clone_size: once; j_call: TRBJ1-2; d_call: TRBD1; v_call: TRBV5-1; cdr3_nt: TGCGCCAGCAGCCCGACAGGGATGGACTATGGCTACACCTTC; cdr3_aa: CASSPTGMDYGYTF
clone_size: -; j_call: TRBJ2-7; d_call: -; v_call: TRBV11-1; cdr3_nt: TGTGCCAGCGCCATCCGTTCCAGGCCCTACGAGCAGTACTTC; cdr3_aa: CASAIRSRPYEQYF
clone_size: -; j_call: TRBJ1-4; d_call: TRBD1; v_call: TRBV28; cdr3_nt: TGTGCCAGCAGTCCCCCGGCAGGGGGAGCAACTAATGAAAAACTGTTTTTT; cdr3_aa: CASSPPAGGATNEKLFF
clone_size: -; j_call: TRBJ2-7; d_call: -; v_call: TRBV19; cdr3_nt: TGTGCCAGTAGCCCTACAGGGAACGAGCAGTACTTC; cdr3_aa: CASSPTGNEQYF
clone_size: -; j_call: TRBJ1-5; d_call: TRBD1; v_call: TRBV19; cdr3_nt: TGTGCCGCAGGAGTGGATTTGGGGACAGGGGGCGCGCGGGATCAGCCCCAGCATTTT; cdr3_aa: CAAGVDLGTGGARDQPQHF
clone_size: -; j_call: TRBJ2-5; d_call: TRBD2; v_call: TRBV18; cdr3_nt: TGTGCCAGCTCAGCTCGAGCGGGGGACCAAGAGACCCAGTACTTC; cdr3_aa: CASSARAGDQETQYF
clone_size: few; j_call: TRBJ2-3; d_call: -; v_call: TRBV28; cdr3_nt: TGTGCCAGCAGTTTCCGAGGGAGCACAGATACGCAGTATTTT; cdr3_aa: CASSFRGSTDTQYF
clone_size: -; j_call: TRBJ2-3; d_call: TRBD2; v_call: TRBV7-3; cdr3_nt: TGTGCCAGCAGCCGGGGGGTCTCAGATACGCAGTATTTT; cdr3_aa: CASSRGVSDTQYF
clone_size: few; j_call: TRBJ2-7; d_call: TRBD2; v_call: TRBV4-2; cdr3_nt: TGTGCCAGCAGCCAATCCGGGACTAGCGGGCGGTACTACGAGCAGTACTTC; cdr3_aa: CASSQSGTSGRYYEQYF
clone_size: -; j_call: TRBJ1-1; d_call: TRBD1; v_call: TRBV5-1; cdr3_nt: TGCGCCAGCAGCATGGGGGGACAGGGGAACACTGAAGCTTTCTTT; cdr3_aa: CASSMGGQGNTEAFF
clone_size: -; j_call: TRBJ2-5; d_call: TRBD1; v_call: TRBV9; cdr3_nt: TGTGCCAGCAGCAGGGACAGGGGCCAAGAGACCCAGTACTTC; cdr3_aa: CASSRDRGQETQYF
clone_size: few; j_call: TRBJ2-5; d_call: -; v_call: TRBV2; cdr3_nt: TGTGCCAGCGGCGCGGAGGTCCAAGAGACCCAGTACTTC; cdr3_aa: CASGAEVQETQYF
clone_size: -; j_call: TRBJ2-3; d_call: TRBD1; v_call: TRBV5-1; cdr3_nt: TGCGCCAGCAGCCCCTCGACAGGGGCCCTCGATACGCAGTATTTT; cdr3_aa: CASSPSTGALDTQYF
clone_size: -; j_call: TRBJ2-1; d_call: TRBD2; v_call: TRBV9; cdr3_nt: TGTGCCAGTTCCCGGACTAGCGGGCCTCCCTACAATGAGCAGTTCTTC; cdr3_aa: CASSRTSGPPYNEQFF
clone_size: -; j_call: TRBJ1-2; d_call: TRBD1; v_call: TRBV7-6; cdr3_nt: TGTGCCAGCAGCCCCAACCCGGGACAGGGTCTTGACGGCTACACCTTC; cdr3_aa: CASSPNPGQGLDGYTF
clone_size: -; j_call: TRBJ2-5; d_call: -; v_call: TRBV2; cdr3_nt: TGTGCCAGCAGTTCAGGGGTGGTGAAGACCCAGTACTTC; cdr3_aa: CASSSGVVKTQYF
clone_size: -; j_call: TRBJ1-5; d_call: TRBD1; v_call: TRBV30; cdr3_nt: TGTGCCTGGTCGTCCGGGACAGGGAATCAGCCCCAGCATTTT; cdr3_aa: CAWSSGTGNQPQHF
clone_size: -; j_call: TRBJ2-1; d_call: TRBD2; v_call: TRBV13; cdr3_nt: TGTGCCAGCAGGATGGCGGGAGGGCCTCAAGGGCAGTTCTTC; cdr3_aa: CASRMAGGPQGQFF
clone_size: -; j_call: TRBJ2-1; d_call: TRBD2; v_call: TRBV7-6; cdr3_nt: TGTGCCAGCAGCGACTCGAGCGGGGGGGCGATGCATGAGCAGTTCTTC; cdr3_aa: CASSDSSGGAMHEQFF
clone_size: -; j_call: TRBJ2-7; d_call: TRBD1; v_call: TRBV7-9; cdr3_nt: TGTGCCAGCACTCTCTGGACAGGGAACGAGCAGTACTTC; cdr3_aa: CASTLWTGNEQYF
clone_size: -; j_call: TRBJ2-7; d_call: TRBD1; v_call: TRBV28; cdr3_nt: TGTGCCAGCAGCTCCCCGGACAGGGAGCCCTACGAGCAGTACTTC; cdr3_aa: CASSSPDREPYEQYF
clone_size: -; j_call: TRBJ2-7; d_call: -; v_call: TRBV4-2; cdr3_nt: TGTGCCAGCAGCCAAGATAACAGGAACTACGAGCAGTACTTC; cdr3_aa: CASSQDNRNYEQYF
clone_size: -; j_call: TRBJ2-1; d_call: TRBD2; v_call: TRBV10-3; cdr3_nt: TGTGCCATCAGTGAGTCGGCGGGACTAGCGCGATTGGAGCAGTTCTTC; cdr3_aa: CAISESAGLARLEQFF
clone_size: -; j_call: TRBJ1-2; d_call: -; v_call: TRBV5-1; cdr3_nt: TGCGCCAGCAGCTTGGAACCGCCAGCGGGCTACACCTTC; cdr3_aa: CASSLEPPAGYTF
clone_size: few; j_call: TRBJ1-1; d_call: -; v_call: TRBV7-9; cdr3_nt: TGTGCCAGCAGCTTAGGGGGGCTGGGGAACACTGAAGCTTTCTTT; cdr3_aa: CASSLGGLGNTEAFF
clone_size: -; j_call: TRBJ2-7; d_call: TRBD2; v_call: TRBV4-3; cdr3_nt: TGCGCCAGCAGCCAAGAACTAGCGGAATCCTACGAGCAGTACTTC; cdr3_aa: CASSQELAESYEQYF
clone_size: -; j_call: TRBJ2-7; d_call: TRBD1; v_call: TRBV10-2; cdr3_nt: TGCGCCAGCGCCGAGGGGGCGGGCTACGAGCAGTACTTC; cdr3_aa: CASAEGAGYEQYF
clone_size: -; j_call: TRBJ1-2; d_call: -; v_call: TRBV7-9; cdr3_nt: TGTGCCAGCAGTCAACCTAGTCCCAACTATGGCTACACCTTC; cdr3_aa: CASSQPSPNYGYTF
clone_size: few; j_call: TRBJ1-2; d_call: -; v_call: TRBV6-1; cdr3_nt: TGTGCCAGCAGTGCTATGAGGGCAGCTGGCTACACCTTC; cdr3_aa: CASSAMRAAGYTF
clone_size: few; j_call: TRBJ1-5; d_call: -; v_call: TRBV28; cdr3_nt: TGTGCCAGCAGCACCTCCCGGCGGGGGGTTAGCAATCAGCCCCAGCATTTT; cdr3_aa: CASSTSRRGVSNQPQHF
clone_size: few; j_call: TRBJ2-1; d_call: TRBD2; v_call: TRBV5-1; cdr3_nt: TGCGCCAGCAGCCTAGCGGACTCCTACAATGAGCAGTTCTTC; cdr3_aa: CASSLADSYNEQFF
clone_size: few; j_call: TRBJ2-7; d_call: TRBD1; v_call: TRBV7-6; cdr3_nt: TGTGCCAGCAGTTTACAGGGGGGCCCCTCCTACGAGCAGTACTTC; cdr3_aa: CASSLQGGPSYEQYF
clone_size: -; j_call: TRBJ2-1; d_call: -; v_call: TRBV9; cdr3_nt: TGTGCCAGCAGCTTATCACAGGGCGAGCAGTTCTTC; cdr3_aa: CASSLSQGEQFF